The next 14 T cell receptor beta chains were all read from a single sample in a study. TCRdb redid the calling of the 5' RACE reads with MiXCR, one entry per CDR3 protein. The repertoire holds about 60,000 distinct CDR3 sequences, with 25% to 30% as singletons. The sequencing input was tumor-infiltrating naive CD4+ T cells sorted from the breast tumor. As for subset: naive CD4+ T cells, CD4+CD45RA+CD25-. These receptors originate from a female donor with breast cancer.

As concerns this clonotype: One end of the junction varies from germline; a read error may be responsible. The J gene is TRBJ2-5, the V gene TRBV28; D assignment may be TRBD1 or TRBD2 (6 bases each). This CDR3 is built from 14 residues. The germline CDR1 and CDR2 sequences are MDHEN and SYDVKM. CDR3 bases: TGTACCAGCAGTTTATGGGGGGCGAGGGAGACCCAGTACTTC. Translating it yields CTSSLWGARETQYF.

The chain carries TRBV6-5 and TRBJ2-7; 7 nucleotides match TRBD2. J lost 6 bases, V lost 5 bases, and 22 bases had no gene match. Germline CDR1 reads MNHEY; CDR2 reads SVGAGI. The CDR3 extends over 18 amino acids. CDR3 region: CASSQGHLRDYLKFEQYF. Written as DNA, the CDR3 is TGTGCCAGCAGTCAAGGACATCTCCGGGACTACCTTAAATTCGAGCAGTACTTC.

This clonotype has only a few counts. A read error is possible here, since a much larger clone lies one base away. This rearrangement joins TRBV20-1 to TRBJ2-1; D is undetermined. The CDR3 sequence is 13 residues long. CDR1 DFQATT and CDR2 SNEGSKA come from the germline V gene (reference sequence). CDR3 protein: CSASRASNNEQFF. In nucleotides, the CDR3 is TGCAGTGCTAGCCGGGCCTCCAACAATGAGCAGTTCTTC.

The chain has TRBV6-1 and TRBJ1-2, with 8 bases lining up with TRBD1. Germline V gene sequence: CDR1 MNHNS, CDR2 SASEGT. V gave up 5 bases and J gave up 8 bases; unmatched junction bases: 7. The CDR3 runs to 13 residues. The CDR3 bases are TGTGCCAGCAGTTCACAGGGGGAGCTCGGCTACACCTTC. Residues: CASSSQGELGYTF.

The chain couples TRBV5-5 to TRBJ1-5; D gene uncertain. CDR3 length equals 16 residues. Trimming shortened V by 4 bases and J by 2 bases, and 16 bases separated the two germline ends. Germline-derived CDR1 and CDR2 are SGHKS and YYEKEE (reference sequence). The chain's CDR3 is CASSGGNQMGNQPQHF. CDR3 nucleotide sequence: TGTGCCAGCAGCGGAGGAAACCAGATGGGCAATCAGCCCCAGCATTTT. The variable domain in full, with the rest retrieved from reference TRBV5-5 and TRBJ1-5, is DAGVTQSPTHLIKTRGQQVTLRCSPISGHKSVSWYQQVLGQGPQFIFQYYEKEERGRGNFPDRFSARQFPNYSSELNVNALLLGDSALYLCASSGGNQMGNQPQHFGDGTRLSIL.

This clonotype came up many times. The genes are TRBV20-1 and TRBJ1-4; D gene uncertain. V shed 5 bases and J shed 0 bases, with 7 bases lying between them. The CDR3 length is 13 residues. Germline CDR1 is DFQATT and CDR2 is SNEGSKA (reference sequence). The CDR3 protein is CSALSPTNEKLFF. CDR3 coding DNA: TGCAGTGCTTTGAGTCCAACTAATGAAAAACTGTTTTTT.

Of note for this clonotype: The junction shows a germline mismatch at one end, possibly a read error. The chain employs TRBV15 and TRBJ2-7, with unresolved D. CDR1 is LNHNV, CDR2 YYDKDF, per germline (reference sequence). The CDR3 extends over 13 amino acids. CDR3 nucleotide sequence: TGTGTCACCAGCAGAGCCCTCGGAGAGGCGCAGTACTTC. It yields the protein CVTSRALGEAQYF.

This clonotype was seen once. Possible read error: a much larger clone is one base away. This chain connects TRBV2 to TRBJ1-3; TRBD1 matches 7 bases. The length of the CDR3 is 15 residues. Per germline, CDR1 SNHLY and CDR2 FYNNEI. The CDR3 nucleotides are TGTGCCAGCAGTAAAGAGGGGGCCTCTGGAAGCACCATATATTTT. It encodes CASSKEGASGSTIYF. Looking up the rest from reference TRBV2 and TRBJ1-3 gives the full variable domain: EPEVTQTPSHQVTQMGQEVILRCVPISNHLYFYWYRQILGQKVEFLVSFYNNEISEKSEIFDDQFSVERPDGSNFTLKIRSTKLEDSAMYFCASSKEGASGSTIYFGEGSWLTVV.

The CDR3 is CSARDQRGTGTGTDTQYF. The CDR3, as DNA: TGCAGTGCTAGAGATCAGAGGGGAACCGGGACAGGCACAGATACGCAGTATTTT. The genes are TRBV20-1 and TRBJ2-3; 7 nucleotides line up with TRBD1. V shed 0 bases and J 1 base; nucleotides not matched to a gene: 13. Germline V gene lookup returns CDR1 DFQATT and CDR2 SNEGSKA (reference sequence). The CDR3 loop spans 18 amino acids.

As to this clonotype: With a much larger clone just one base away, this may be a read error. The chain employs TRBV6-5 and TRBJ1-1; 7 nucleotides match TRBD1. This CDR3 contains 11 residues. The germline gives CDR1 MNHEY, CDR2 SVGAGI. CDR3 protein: CASRRQGRASF. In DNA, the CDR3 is TGTGCCAGCAGACGACAGGGCAGAGCTTCCTTT.

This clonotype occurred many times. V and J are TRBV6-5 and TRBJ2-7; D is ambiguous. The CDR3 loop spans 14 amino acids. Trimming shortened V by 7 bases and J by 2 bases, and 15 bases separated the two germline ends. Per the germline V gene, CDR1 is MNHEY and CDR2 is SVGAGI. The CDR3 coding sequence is TGTGCCAGCATAAGACGAGTTGGCCCCTACGAGCAGTACTTC. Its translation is CASIRRVGPYEQYF.

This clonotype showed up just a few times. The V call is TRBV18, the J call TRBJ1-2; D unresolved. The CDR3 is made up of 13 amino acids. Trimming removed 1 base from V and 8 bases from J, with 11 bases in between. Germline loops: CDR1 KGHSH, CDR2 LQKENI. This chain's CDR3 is CASSPLGGVGYTF. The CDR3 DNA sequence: TGTGCCAGCTCACCACTGGGTGGGGTCGGCTACACCTTC.

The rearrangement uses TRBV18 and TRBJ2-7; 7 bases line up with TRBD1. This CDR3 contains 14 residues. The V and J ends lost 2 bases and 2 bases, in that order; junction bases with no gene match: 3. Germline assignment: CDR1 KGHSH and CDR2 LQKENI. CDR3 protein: CASSPVGQTYEQYF. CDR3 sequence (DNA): TGTGCCAGCTCACCAGTGGGACAGACCTACGAGCAGTACTTC.

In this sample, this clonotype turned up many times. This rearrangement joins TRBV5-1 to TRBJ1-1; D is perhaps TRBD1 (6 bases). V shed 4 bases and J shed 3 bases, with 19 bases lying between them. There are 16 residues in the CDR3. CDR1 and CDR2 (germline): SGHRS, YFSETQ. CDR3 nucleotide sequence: TGCGCCAGCAGCCACTCCCAGGGGCGCGGGTACACTGAAGCTTTCTTT. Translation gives CASSHSQGRGYTEAFF.